The entry that follows covers one T cell receptor beta chain sequence. Its antigen target is currently unknown. Base qualities are not provided; no much larger clone lies one nucleotide away. This specimen comes from a study of OX40 agonist ivuxolimab in advanced cancers. Broadly, across the study: Ivuxolimab was a fully human IgG2 agonistic monoclonal antibody targeting the costimulatory receptor OX40 (CD134). The monotherapy dose-escalation portion (N of about 50 patients) of the phase I ivuxolimab trial is reported in the paper. The purpose of peripheral TCRbeta sequencing was to test whether ivuxolimab changed TCR sequence diversity and led to clonal T-cell expansion. Partial responses occurred in three dose-escalation patients: two with cutaneous melanoma and one with hepatocellular carcinoma. Patients were allowed to have had prior anti-PD-1, anti-PD-L1 or anti-CTLA-4 therapy, and approximately 40% of the dose-escalation patients had previously received checkpoint inhibitors. In the dose-escalation cohort, 82.7% of patients were male, and the mean age was approximately 55 years, with a range of about 23 to 85. Intravenous ivuxolimab was administered to patients every 2 weeks at six dose levels: 0.01, 0.1, 0.3, 1.5, 3 and 10 mg/kg. Of the 50 to 55 dose-escalation patients, hepatocellular carcinoma was present in 19, melanoma in approximately 15, renal cell carcinoma in 9 and head and neck cancer in 9.

The trial excluded patients who had a history of autoimmune disease or were on systemic immunosuppression. In every dose cohort, peripheral blood was drawn for TCR sequencing at baseline, cycle 4 day 1, and cycle 7 day 1. Samples came from an open-label, multicenter, first-in-human phase I dose-escalation trial of ivuxolimab. Adults with locally advanced or metastatic head and neck squamous cell, hepatocellular, melanoma or renal cell carcinoma were enrolled in the trial. CD4+ and CD8+ T cells were sorted separately from peripheral blood before TCR sequencing. The research as a whole found: At doses of 0.1 to 3.0 mg/kg, clonal expansion of both CD4+ and CD8+ blood T cells was observed from baseline to week 6. The antigen specificity of the clonally expanded peripheral T cells was not determined. Low levels of normalized T-cell clonal expansion were also seen in some patients who did not respond. After ivuxolimab, CD8+ T cells had more expanded clones than CD4+ T cells on average. In partial responders in the 0.1-3.0 mg/kg groups, normalized peripheral clonal expansion was found to be among the lowest, especially among CD8+ T cells.

The CDR3, from cysteine to phenylalanine, totals 14 residues. Just CDR3 DNA is preserved here, 42 bases in frame from base 1. The junction shows trimming of 5 bases on V and 3 bases on J, plus 13 bases between the germline ends. CDR1 SGHTA and CDR2 FQGNSA are derived from the germline V gene. For sequencing of the TCRbeta CDR3 region, genomic DNA was extracted from the sorted cells. The immunoSEQ Assay was used to sequence the TCRbeta CDR3 regions. The source is immuneACCESS, and TCRdb retained only in-frame sequences with V and J called. Part of the clones is not carried over; for the studies checked, unresolved V genes explain less than half of this, and the remainder is unexplained. Recorded for this sample are 70,000 to 95,000 clones; roughly 93% of them occurred a single time. Of the sample, 0.7% to 0.9% is held by the ten largest clones.

The rearranged segments are TRBV7-2 and TRBJ1-1, with the identity of the D gene unclear. This sequence was found in an adult with an advanced solid tumor such as melanoma, head and neck, liver or kidney cancer. Specimen: CD4+ or CD8+ T cells sorted from blood, collected in a trial of the OX40 agonist ivuxolimab. CDR3 protein: CASSPISGYTEAFF. The sequenced DNA is TGTGCCAGCAGCCCAATCTCAGGTTACACTGAAGCTTTCTTT. The full variable domain, with segments outside the CDR3 supplied by the reference TRBV7-2 and TRBJ1-1 proteins, appears as GAGVSQSPSNKVTEKGKDVELRCDPISGHTALYWYRQSLGQGLEFLIYFQGNSAPDKSGLPSDRFSAERTGGSVSTLTIQRTQQEDSAVYLCASSPISGYTEAFFGQGTRLTVV.